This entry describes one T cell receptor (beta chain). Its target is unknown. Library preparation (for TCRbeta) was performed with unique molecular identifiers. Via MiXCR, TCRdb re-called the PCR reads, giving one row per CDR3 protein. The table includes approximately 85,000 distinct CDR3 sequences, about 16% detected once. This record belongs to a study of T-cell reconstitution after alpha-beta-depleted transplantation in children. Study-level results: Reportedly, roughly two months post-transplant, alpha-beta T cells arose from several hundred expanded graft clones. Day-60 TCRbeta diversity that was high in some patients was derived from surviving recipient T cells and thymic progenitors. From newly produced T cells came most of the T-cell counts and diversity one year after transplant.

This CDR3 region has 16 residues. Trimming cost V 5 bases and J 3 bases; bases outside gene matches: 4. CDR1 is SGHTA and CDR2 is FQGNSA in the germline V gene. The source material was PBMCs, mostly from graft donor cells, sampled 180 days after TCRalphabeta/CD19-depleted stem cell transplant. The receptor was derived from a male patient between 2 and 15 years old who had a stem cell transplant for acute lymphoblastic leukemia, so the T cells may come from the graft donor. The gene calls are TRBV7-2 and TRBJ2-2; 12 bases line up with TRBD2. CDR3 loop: CASSTTSGGHTGELFF. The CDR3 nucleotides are TGTGCCAGCAGCACCACTAGCGGGGGGCACACCGGGGAGCTGTTTTTT.